The 32 T cell receptor beta chains reported below all come from one sample, sequenced in a study of technical replicates of blood from a handful of donors (dated by TCRdb to the late 2010s). The method behind the library was the immunoSEQ multiplex PCR assay. As stored in TCRdb, this immuneACCESS dataset retains in-frame rearrangements with V and J assigned. A fraction of the clones does not appear; measured against another copy, unresolved V genes explain less than half of the discrepancy, and the remainder lacks a known reason. The sample table records roughly 81,000 clones; around 85% of these occur just once. The ten largest clones capture approximately 5% of the sample. The sample was PBMCs. These receptors were obtained from a human donor in good health. Some clones in this sample may be carry-over from other donors' samples.

The chain joins TRBV7-2 to TRBJ2-7; 7 bases are shared with TRBD1. CDR1 and CDR2 from the germline V gene are SGHTA and FQGNSA. The V and J ends lost 4 bases and 0 bases, in that order; junction bases with no gene match: 9. CDR3 length: 16 residues. The CDR3 region has the DNA TGTGCCAGCAGCTCCCGACAGGGATGGGGCTCCTACGAGCAGTACTTC. Its protein product is CASSSRQGWGSYEQYF. Together with reference TRBV7-2 and TRBJ2-7, the CDR3 gives the full variable domain: GAGVSQSPSNKVTEKGKDVELRCDPISGHTALYWYRQSLGQGLEFLIYFQGNSAPDKSGLPSDRFSAERTGGSVSTLTIQRTQQEDSAVYLCASSSRQGWGSYEQYFGPGTRLTVT.

The J gene is TRBJ2-2, the V gene TRBV4-3; TRBD2 matches at 8 bases. Per the germline V gene, CDR1 is LGHNA and CDR2 is YSLEER. CDR3 length: 14 residues. The ends lost 8 bases at V and 4 bases at J; junction bases unmatched: 6. The CDR3: CASGPAGGTGELFF. The DNA for the CDR3 is TGCGCCAGCGGGCCGGCGGGGGGCACCGGGGAGCTGTTTTTT.

The rearrangement links TRBV15 to TRBJ2-7; TRBD1 is a possible D gene (5 bases). The V gene's germline CDR1 is LNHNV and CDR2 YYDKDF (reference sequence). The CDR3 length is 15 residues. Trimming cost V 0 bases and J 2 bases, with 11 bases left between them. The CDR3 sequence is CATSRDPGLTYEQYF. The CDR3 coding sequence is TGTGCCACCAGCAGAGATCCAGGGCTAACCTACGAGCAGTACTTC.

CDR3 sequence (DNA): TGTGCCAGCAGTGGGATGGGACAGAGATTGTACCAAGAGACCCAGTACTTC. Encoded protein: CASSGMGQRLYQETQYF. This sequence joins TRBV28 and TRBJ2-5; 7 bases fit TRBD1. The V segment lost 5 bases and the J segment 0 bases; nucleotides outside the gene matches: 12. The V gene's germline CDR1 is MDHEN and CDR2 SYDVKM. This CDR3 spans 17 amino acids.

The V and J genes are TRBV5-4 and TRBJ2-3; no firm D call. The germline V and J ends were trimmed by 1 base and 4 bases, with 13 bases remaining between them. Per germline, CDR1 SGHNT and CDR2 YYREEE (reference sequence). The CDR3 loop spans 15 amino acids. For the CDR3, the DNA is TGTGCCAGCAGCTTGCCCCCCAGAGGCGCAGATACGCAGTATTTT. It yields the protein CASSLPPRGADTQYF. Based on the CDR3 plus reference TRBV5-4 and TRBJ2-3, the full variable domain is ETGVTQSPTHLIKTRGQQVTLRCSSQSGHNTVSWYQQALGQGPQFIFQYYREEENGRGNFPPRFSGLQFPNYSSELNVNALELDDSALYLCASSLPPRGADTQYFGPGTRLTVL.

V gene TRBV6-1 combines with J gene TRBJ2-7; D gene unclear. The CDR3 spans 15 residues. V lost 7 bases to trimming and J lost 1 base, with 17 bases between them. Germline V gene sequence: CDR1 MNHNS, CDR2 SASEGT. This chain's CDR3 is CASTISSPGSYEQYF. In DNA form, the CDR3 reads TGTGCCAGCACCATTTCCTCCCCAGGTTCCTACGAGCAGTACTTC.

This chain uses TRBV6-1 with TRBJ1-5, with 7 bases lining up with TRBD1. The CDR3 loop spans 15 amino acids. Per germline, CDR1 MNHNS and CDR2 SASEGT. V gave up 5 bases and J gave up 4 bases; unmatched junction bases: 8. This CDR3 reads CASSPPRDSNQPQHF. As DNA, the CDR3 is TGTGCCAGCAGTCCCCCCCGGGACAGTAATCAGCCCCAGCATTTT.

The rearrangement links TRBV5-4 to TRBJ2-1; 8 bases map to TRBD2. V gave up 6 bases and J gave up 4 bases; unmatched junction bases: 12. Germline CDR1 is SGHNT and CDR2 is YYREEE (reference sequence). The CDR3 totals 16 residues. CDR3 sequence reads: CASTLRGGVIYNEQFF. The CDR3 DNA reads as TGTGCCAGCACCCTCCGGGGGGGGGTTATTTACAATGAGCAGTTCTTC. The whole variable domain, remainder taken from reference TRBV5-4 and TRBJ2-1, is ETGVTQSPTHLIKTRGQQVTLRCSSQSGHNTVSWYQQALGQGPQFIFQYYREEENGRGNFPPRFSGLQFPNYSSELNVNALELDDSALYLCASTLRGGVIYNEQFFGPGTRLTVL.

The rearrangement links TRBV7-9 to TRBJ2-3; no clear D. The V gene's germline CDR1 is SEHNR and CDR2 FQNEAQ (reference sequence). The CDR3 runs to 12 residues. V was trimmed by 5 bases and J by 5 bases, leaving 8 bases between them. This CDR3 is CASSPQIDTQYF. As DNA, the CDR3 is TGTGCCAGCAGCCCCCAAATAGATACGCAGTATTTT.

The chain links TRBV5-4 to TRBJ2-2; 9 bases align to TRBD2. This CDR3 has 15 amino acids. Germline V CDR1 and CDR2: SGHNT, YYREEE (reference sequence). V lost 4 bases, J lost 2 bases, and 3 bases stayed unmatched. The CDR3 here is CASSVAGANTGELFF. CDR3 coding DNA: TGTGCCAGCAGCGTAGCGGGGGCAAACACCGGGGAGCTGTTTTTT.

The chain links TRBV7-9 to TRBJ2-5, with TRBD1 matching over 10 bases. The CDR3 is made up of 15 amino acids. V lost 3 bases and J lost 0; bases outside the gene matches: 1. Germline CDR1 SEHNR, CDR2 FQNEAQ (reference sequence). The CDR3 here is CASSLGQGNQETQYF. CDR3 coding DNA: TGTGCCAGCAGCTTGGGACAGGGGAACCAAGAGACCCAGTACTTC.

The rearrangement uses TRBV30 and TRBJ2-3, with 10 bases lining up with TRBD2. After removal of 2 bases from V and 4 bases from J, the junction contained 0 bases not matched to a gene. Germline V CDR1 and CDR2: GTSNPN, SVGIG (reference sequence). CDR3 size: 13 residues. The DNA of the CDR3 is TGTGCCTGGAGTCTAGCGGGAGCAGATACGCAGTATTTT. Its protein product is CAWSLAGADTQYF.

CDR3 DNA: TGTGCCAGCCGGCTAGCGGGAGGCTACAATGAGCAGTTCTTC. It yields the protein CASRLAGGYNEQFF. The V gene is TRBV6-6, the J gene TRBJ2-1, with 11 bases identical to TRBD2. The germline gives CDR1 MNHNY, CDR2 SVGAGI (reference sequence). Losses at the gene ends were 8 bases for V and 3 bases for J; bases not matched to a gene: 3. The length of the CDR3 is 14 residues.

As for this clone: Mismatch with germline at one junction end may stem from a read error. V gene TRBV6-1 combines with J gene TRBJ2-7; tentatively, D is TRBD2 (5 bases). Germline V gene data show CDR1 as MNHNS and CDR2 as SASEGT. This CDR3 has 13 amino acids. CDR3 in DNA: TGTGCCTGCAGTGGTCGGGATGTCAGTGAGCAGTACTTC. Its translation is CACSGRDVSEQYF.

This chain uses TRBV18 with TRBJ2-3; D is possibly TRBD1 (6 bases). V was clipped by 6 bases and J by 3 bases, with 19 bases between them. CDR3 length: 16 amino acids. Germline V gives CDR1 KGHSH, CDR2 LQKENI. The CDR3 nucleotides read TGTGCCAGCTCCCAGGGGCCATCCCGAACAACAGATACGCAGTATTTT. Its protein is CASSQGPSRTTDTQYF.

CDR3 protein: CASSQARENDYEQYF. Written as DNA, the CDR3 is TGCGCCAGCAGCCAAGCCAGGGAAAACGACTACGAGCAGTACTTC. This chain connects TRBV4-3 to TRBJ2-7; D is possibly TRBD1 (5 bases). CDR1 LGHNA and CDR2 YSLEER come from the germline V gene. V shed 1 base and J shed 3 bases, with 13 bases lying between them. The CDR3 extends over 15 amino acids.

This chain connects TRBV6-1 to TRBJ1-5, with D unclear. This CDR3 spans 15 amino acids. Trimming shortened V by 5 bases and J by 0 bases, and 11 bases separated the two germline ends. Germline CDR1 MNHNS, CDR2 SASEGT. The CDR3 reads CASSKEQVSNQPQHF. The DNA of the CDR3 is TGTGCCAGCAGTAAAGAGCAGGTTAGCAATCAGCCCCAGCATTTT.

This sequence joins TRBV7-9 and TRBJ2-1, with 9 bases that match TRBD2. Losses at the gene ends were 5 bases for V and 7 bases for J; bases not matched to a gene: 6. CDR1 and CDR2 from the germline V gene are SEHNR and FQNEAQ (reference sequence). The CDR3 covers 14 residues. The CDR3 spells CASSISGSSNEQFF. In DNA, the CDR3 is TGTGCCAGCAGCATTAGCGGGAGTAGTAATGAGCAGTTCTTC.

The chain recombines TRBV10-3 with TRBJ2-1; D is possibly TRBD2 (6 bases). This CDR3 region has 16 residues. CDR1 is ENHRY, CDR2 SYGVKD, per germline. V was cut by 3 bases and J by 9 bases, with 21 bases left in between. The CDR3 loop is CAISDPSSGGIGEQFF. DNA for the CDR3: TGTGCCATCAGTGACCCATCCTCCGGGGGAATCGGTGAGCAGTTCTTC.

The V and J genes are TRBV28 and TRBJ1-1, with 10 bases identical to TRBD1. This CDR3 is 15 amino acids long. Germline V gives CDR1 MDHEN, CDR2 SYDVKM. Trimming removed 5 bases from V and 4 bases from J; junction bases left unmatched: 7. CDR3 sequence (DNA): TGTGCCAGCAGTGATAGGACAGGGGGGTCCACTGAAGCTTTCTTT. This encodes CASSDRTGGSTEAFF.

The gene calls are TRBV25-1 and TRBJ1-1; D uncertain. CDR1 and CDR2 from the germline V gene are MGHDK and SYGVNS. Trimming took off 7 bases at V and 0 bases at J, with 12 bases between the two ends. The CDR3 is 14 amino acids. The CDR3 sequence is CASIEAGLNTEAFF. Here the CDR3 DNA reads TGTGCCAGCATTGAGGCAGGCTTGAACACTGAAGCTTTCTTT.

For the CDR3, the DNA is TGTGCCAGCAGTTACTCAGGACTAGCGGGAGTCGAGACCCAGTACTTC. Amino acid sequence: CASSYSGLAGVETQYF. J is TRBJ2-5 and V is TRBV6-5; TRBD2 matches at 13 bases. The germline V gene has CDR1 MNHEY and CDR2 SVGAGI. The CDR3 runs 16 residues. J was trimmed by 5 bases and V by 0 bases; bases with no gene match: 3.

The V call is TRBV18, the J call TRBJ1-2, with a possible D match to TRBD1 (6 bases). The germline V gene has CDR1 KGHSH and CDR2 LQKENI. The germline V and J ends were trimmed by 5 bases and 0 bases, with 10 bases remaining between them. The CDR3 runs 14 residues. This chain's CDR3 is CASSMDSANYGYTF. For the CDR3, the DNA is TGTGCCAGCTCAATGGACAGTGCTAACTATGGCTACACCTTC. Looking up the rest from reference TRBV18 and TRBJ1-2 gives the full variable domain: NAGVMQNPRHLVRRRGQEARLRCSPMKGHSHVYWYRQLPEEGLKFMVYLQKENIIDESGMPKERFSAEFPKEGPSILRIQQVVRGDSAAYFCASSMDSANYGYTFGSGTRLTVV.

The chain couples TRBV4-3 to TRBJ2-4, with 12 bases identical to TRBD2. CDR3 length: 16 residues. Germline loops: CDR1 LGHNA, CDR2 YSLEER. Trimming took 4 bases from V and 5 from J; bases not matched to a gene: 6. In DNA, the CDR3 is TGCGCCAGCAGCCCAGCACTAGCGGGGGGTCAAAACATTCAGTACTTC. Residues: CASSPALAGGQNIQYF.

The rearrangement joins TRBV9 to TRBJ2-7; 10 nucleotides align to TRBD1. Germline V lookup: CDR1 SGDLS, CDR2 YYNGEE. Trimming cost V 1 base and J 2 bases; bases outside gene matches: 3. The CDR3 runs to 15 residues. CDR3 sequence (DNA): TGTGCCAGCAGCGTAAAGGACAGGGGGACCTACGAGCAGTACTTC. It codes for CASSVKDRGTYEQYF.

The chain is built from TRBV29-1 and TRBJ2-7, with TRBD1 matching 7 bases. V lost 7 bases, J lost 2 bases, and 5 bases stayed unmatched. The CDR3 runs to 12 residues. From germline, CDR1 is SQVTM and CDR2 ANQGSEA. CDR3 residues: CSGRTGTYEQYF. CDR3 DNA: TGCAGCGGACGGACAGGAACCTACGAGCAGTACTTC.

V is TRBV7-2 and J is TRBJ2-1; 7 bases match TRBD2. The V gene's germline CDR1 is SGHTA and CDR2 FQGNSA. With 3 bases clipped from V and 7 bases from J, the junction kept 12 bases outside the gene matches. CDR3 length: 16 residues. CDR3 in amino acids: CASSLGGRAPGNEQFF. CDR3 in DNA: TGTGCCAGCAGCTTGGGTGGGAGGGCCCCGGGGAATGAGCAGTTCTTC.

This clone has just one count. J is TRBJ2-5 and V is TRBV6-5, with 11 bases fitting TRBD1. The CDR3 spans 14 residues. CDR1 and CDR2 (germline): MNHEY, SVGAGI. The junction had 2 bases not matched to a gene; V was cut back by 4 bases and J by 4 bases. The chain's CDR3 is CASSLGTGGETQYF. CDR3 in DNA: TGTGCCAGCAGTTTGGGGACAGGGGGAGAGACCCAGTACTTC.

V usage is TRBV5-1 and J usage is TRBJ2-3; a weak D match, TRBD1 (6 bases). The CDR3 sequence is 16 residues long. The V gene's germline CDR1 is SGHRS and CDR2 YFSETQ. With 4 bases removed from V and 1 base from J, the gap between germline ends came to 16 bases. The CDR3 bases are TGCGCCAGCAGCGCTTGGGGGCCAGGAGGCACAGATACGCAGTATTTT. As protein: CASSAWGPGGTDTQYF.

The rearrangement joins TRBV5-4 to TRBJ2-2; perhaps TRBD2 as D (7 bases). V lost 1 base and J 5 bases, leaving 15 bases between the germline ends. Germline assignment: CDR1 SGHNT and CDR2 YYREEE (reference sequence). The CDR3 contains 16 residues. The CDR3 region has the DNA TGTGCCAGCAGCTTGCCGGGGGCCGGGGGGACCGGGGAGCTGTTTTTT. It yields the protein CASSLPGAGGTGELFF.

The CDR3 coding sequence is TGTGCCAGCAGTTACGGGACAGGATCCCCGAATCAGCCCCAGCATTTT. It translates to CASSYGTGSPNQPQHF. The chain links TRBV5-6 to TRBJ1-5; 8 bases line up with TRBD1. The CDR3 covers 16 residues. Germline CDR1 SGHDT, CDR2 YYEEEE. The ends lost 5 bases at V and 4 bases at J; junction bases unmatched: 11.

This clone was seen once. The V call is TRBV7-2, the J call TRBJ2-1, with D tentatively TRBD2 (5 bases). This CDR3 contains 17 residues. The germline V gene has CDR1 SGHTA and CDR2 FQGNSA. The germline V and J ends were trimmed by 1 base and 0 bases, with 13 bases remaining between them. DNA of the CDR3: TGTGCCAGCAGCTTAGTAGCGTGGGTACTCTCCTACAATGAGCAGTTCTTC. Translation gives CASSLVAWVLSYNEQFF.